This record looks at one T cell receptor (beta chain) sequence and its context. This clone was seen a handful of times. Its antigen remains undetermined. No base-level quality is on record; no much larger clone is a single base apart. The immunoSEQ Assay, a bias-controlled multiplex PCR, was used to amplify TCRbeta CDR3 regions from genomic DNA. In the paper's pipeline: The number of nucleated cells in each sample was estimated by amplification of reference gene primers within the assay. To quantify the absolute abundance of each unique TCRbeta CDR3 rearrangement, sequence reads were collapsed and filtered. For each sample, productive Simpson clonality was calculated as the square root of Simpson's diversity index across productive rearrangements. Drawn from immuneACCESS, this table holds only the in-frame rearrangements with V and J called that TCRdb kept. Clones are partly lost; checked studies trace under half to an unresolved V gene and leave the rest unexplained. That table is the source of V, J and clone size, and D and trimming were worked out from the DNA. For this sample there are about 49,000 clones; under 90% appear just once. The ten largest clones add up to around 24% of the sample.

This sample stems from a study of blood T cell repertoires in COVID-19 (dated by TCRdb to 2020 to 2021). In the study overall: The collaborator samples originated in the United States, Italy and Spain and spanned the acute and convalescent phases of COVID-19. The material from the prospective study consisted of cDNA or gDNA derived from T cells, B-cell-depleted T cells, or PBMCs. Subjects who had been exposed to COVID-19, were actively infected with it, or had recovered from it provided the deeply sampled blood TCRbeta repertoires that made up the dataset. The repertoires were released in a freely available public database meant as a resource for research on the immune response to SARS-CoV-2. The samples were drawn from two sources: the first 160 participants of the ongoing ImmuneRACE study, and about 1,300 subjects contributed by 6 global collaborators. Nearly every sample came with metadata listing a de-identified subject ID, COVID-19 status, age in years and sex. Where available, HLA class I and class II types were obtained from metadata supplied by the sample provider rather than from assay-based typing.

The CDR3 measures 15 amino acids from cysteine to phenylalanine. The only DNA kept is the CDR3, 45 bases in frame from the first base. V has 1 base trimmed and J has 5 bases trimmed; junction bases matching no gene number 6. Sequences MGHRA (CDR1) and YSYEKL (CDR2) are obtained from the germline V gene. The full study reports these points: How much clinical and demographic metadata was included differed by source and by participant, and the metadata was provided uncurated.

One collaborating source in Seattle enrolled patients while the patients were actively infected and followed the patients over time throughout the course of disease. Collaborating institutions collected whole blood in K2EDTA tubes following their own protocols. For TCRbeta analysis, collaborator samples were shipped as frozen whole blood, as isolated PBMCs, or as DNA extracted from either sample type. The material sequenced was peripheral blood. The sequence came from a woman over 75 with COVID-19, enrolled during active disease. The chain is made from TRBV4-1 and TRBJ2-5, with 8 middle bases fitting TRBD2. The DNA sequence follows: TGCGCCAGCAGCCAAGGTCGACTAGCGATGGAGACCCAGTACTTC. Translated, it reads CASSQGRLAMETQYF.